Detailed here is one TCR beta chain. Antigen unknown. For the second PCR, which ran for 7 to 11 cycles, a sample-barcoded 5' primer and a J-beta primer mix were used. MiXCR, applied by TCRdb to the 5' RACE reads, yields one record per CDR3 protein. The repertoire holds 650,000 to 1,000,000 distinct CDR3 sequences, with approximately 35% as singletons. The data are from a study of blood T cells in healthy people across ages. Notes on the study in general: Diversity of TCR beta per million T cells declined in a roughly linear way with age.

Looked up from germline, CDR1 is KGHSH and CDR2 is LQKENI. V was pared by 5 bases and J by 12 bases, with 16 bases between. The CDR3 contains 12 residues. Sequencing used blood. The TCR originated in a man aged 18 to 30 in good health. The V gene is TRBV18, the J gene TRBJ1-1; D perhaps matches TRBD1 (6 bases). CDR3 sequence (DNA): TGTGCCAGCTCATCGAGAGACAGGCAATCTTTCTTT. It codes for CASSSRDRQSFF.